The 26 T cell receptor beta chains below were found in one sample sequenced in a study of blood T cell repertoires in COVID-19. Sequenced by immunoSEQ multiplex PCR; TCRdb stores in-frame clones only, minus some. The sample holds 120,000 to 150,000 clones, 87% seen once. Material: peripheral blood. The source is a woman aged 50 to 65 with acute or convalescent COVID-19.

CDR3: CASSIRTGENTEAFF. CDR3 coding DNA: TGTGCCAGTAGTATCCGGACAGGGGAGAACACTGAAGCTTTCTTT. This sequence joins TRBV19 and TRBJ1-1; 9 nucleotides align to TRBD1. The CDR3 loop spans 15 amino acids. Germline assignment: CDR1 LNHDA and CDR2 SQIVND (reference sequence). J was trimmed by 1 base and V by 3 bases; bases with no gene match: 3. Full variable domain (outside the CDR3, taken from reference TRBV19 and TRBJ1-1): DGGITQSPKYLFRKEGQNVTLSCEQNLNHDAMYWYRQDPGQGLRLIYYSQIVNDFQKGDIAEGYSVSREKKESFPLTVTSAQKNPTAFYLCASSIRTGENTEAFFGQGTRLTVV.

The chain couples TRBV9 to TRBJ2-7; 10 nucleotides line up with TRBD1. Germline V gene data show CDR1 as SGDLS and CDR2 as YYNGEE. After removal of 4 bases from V and 4 bases from J, the junction contained 11 bases not matched to a gene. The CDR3 is made up of 16 amino acids. The CDR3 protein is CASSITGDRGGYEQYF. CDR3 bases: TGTGCCAGCAGCATCACCGGGGACAGGGGAGGTTACGAGCAGTACTTC.

This chain connects TRBV6-5 to TRBJ1-5; D is undetermined. Germline V gene sequence: CDR1 MNHEY, CDR2 SVGAGI. CDR3 length: 14 amino acids. Trimming took 2 bases from V and 10 from J, leaving 15 bases between them. The CDR3 region has the DNA TGTGCCAGCAGTTACAGCCTGCCGCGGGAACCCCAGCATTTT. Amino acids: CASSYSLPREPQHF.

V usage is TRBV7-6 and J usage is TRBJ2-3; 8 bases are a match to TRBD2. The germline V gene has CDR1 SGHVS and CDR2 FNYEAQ. V trimming: 1 base; J trimming: 2 bases; junction bases outside the gene matches: 2. The CDR3 has 15 amino acids. The CDR3 region is CASSLGSGDTDTQYF. The CDR3 DNA follows: TGTGCCAGCAGCTTAGGTAGCGGGGACACAGATACGCAGTATTTT. The variable domain in full, with the rest retrieved from reference TRBV7-6 and TRBJ2-3, is GAGVSQSPRYKVTKRGQDVALRCDPISGHVSLYWYRQALGQGPEFLTYFNYEAQQDKSGLPNDRFSAERPEGSISTLTIQRTEQRDSAMYRCASSLGSGDTDTQYFGPGTRLTVL.

V is TRBV5-1 and J is TRBJ1-5; 7 bases agree with TRBD1. The CDR3 is 14 amino acids. The junction had 3 bases not matched to a gene; V was cut back by 0 bases and J by 6 bases. In germline, CDR1 is SGHRS, CDR2 YFSETQ. The CDR3 here is CASSLEAGGQPQHF. The DNA of the CDR3 is TGCGCCAGCAGCTTGGAGGCAGGGGGTCAGCCCCAGCATTTT. The full variable domain, rest sourced from reference TRBV5-1 and TRBJ1-5, is KAGVTQTPRYLIKTRGQQVTLSCSPISGHRSVSWYQQTPGQGLQFLFEYFSETQRNKGNFPGRFSGRQFSNSRSEMNVSTLELGDSALYLCASSLEAGGQPQHFGDGTRLSIL.

CDR3: CATRGTTLNSPLHF. CDR3 coding DNA: TGTGCCACCCGGGGAACGACCCTGAATTCACCCCTCCACTTT. This sequence joins TRBV19 and TRBJ1-6, with D hard to call. The CDR3 runs to 14 residues. The V end lost 10 bases, the J end lost 7 bases, and 17 bases lay between the germline ends. Germline CDR1 LNHDA, CDR2 SQIVND (reference sequence).

The CDR3 sequence is CAISESGEAQHF. CDR3 sequence (DNA): TGTGCCATCAGTGAGTCAGGGGAGGCCCAGCATTTT. This chain uses TRBV10-3 with TRBJ1-5, with a tentative D call TRBD1 (5 bases). V was trimmed by 0 bases and J by 11 bases, leaving 8 bases between them. CDR3 size: 12 residues. Germline assignment: CDR1 ENHRY and CDR2 SYGVKD.

The V and J genes are TRBV5-1 and TRBJ2-6, with 7 bases fitting TRBD1. Per germline, CDR1 SGHRS and CDR2 YFSETQ. With V trimmed by 2 bases and J by 5 bases, 4 bases remained unmatched. The CDR3 length is 15 residues. The CDR3 is CASSFGQARANVLTF. CDR3 nucleotide sequence: TGCGCCAGCAGCTTCGGACAGGCCCGGGCCAACGTCCTGACTTTC.

The rearrangement links TRBV19 to TRBJ1-1; D not certain. The CDR3 has 9 residues. V was pared by 2 bases and J by 11 bases, with 3 bases between. CDR1 LNHDA and CDR2 SQIVND come from the germline V gene (reference sequence). The CDR3 loop reads CASSILAFF. CDR3 nucleotide sequence: TGTGCCAGTAGTATACTCGCTTTCTTT.

This chain connects TRBV5-8 to TRBJ2-4; TRBD2 agrees at 10 bases. The CDR3 has 18 residues. Per germline, CDR1 SGHTS and CDR2 YDEGEE. V lost 2 bases to trimming and J lost 1 base; unmatched junction nucleotides: 9. DNA of the CDR3: TGTGCCAGCAGCTTATCCAGCGGGAGGGCCGGGGCCAAAAACATTCAGTACTTC. Translated, it gives CASSLSSGRAGAKNIQYF.

This clone has more than one count but fewer than ten. The chain couples TRBV5-1 to TRBJ1-1; 9 bases align to TRBD1. V trimming: 4 bases; J trimming: 3 bases; junction bases outside the gene matches: 1. The germline gives CDR1 SGHRS, CDR2 YFSETQ. The CDR3 sequence is 13 residues long. The CDR3 DNA reads as TGCGCCAGCAGCAGGGACAGGGACACTGAAGCTTTCTTT. This codes for CASSRDRDTEAFF.

This clone was seen more than once but under ten times. The chain recombines TRBV6-5 with TRBJ2-4, with 7 positions matching TRBD1. V lost 6 bases and J lost 5; bases outside the gene matches: 4. This CDR3 is built from 13 residues. Germline V gives CDR1 MNHEY, CDR2 SVGAGI. CDR3 loop: CASRRDSENIQYF. The CDR3 DNA follows: TGTGCCAGCAGACGGGACAGCGAAAACATTCAGTACTTC.

This chain joins TRBV3-1 (or the pseudogene TRBV3-2) and TRBJ2-4; D is possibly TRBD2 (6 bases). Germline values: CDR1 LGHDT, CDR2 YNNKEL (reference sequence). This CDR3 has 19 residues. Trimming pared 2 bases from V and 0 bases from J, leaving 20 bases between. CDR3: CASSQLYRRGPLAKNIQYF. The CDR3 nucleotides are TGTGCCAGCAGCCAATTATATAGGCGGGGCCCCCTAGCCAAAAACATTCAGTACTTC.

This sequence joins TRBV19 and TRBJ1-3; unclear D gene. Trimming removed 3 bases from V and 0 bases from J, with 15 bases in between. Looked up from germline, CDR1 is LNHDA and CDR2 is SQIVND (reference sequence). This CDR3 region has 17 residues. The CDR3 DNA reads as TGTGCCAGTAGTATGGGAGGCCGCCGCCTCTCTGGAAACACCATATATTTT. This codes for CASSMGGRRLSGNTIYF.

The J gene is TRBJ2-7, the V gene TRBV20-1; TRBD2 agrees at 8 bases. The length of the CDR3 is 14 residues. Trimming at V came to 3 bases and at J to 3 bases, leaving 7 bases not matched to a gene. Germline values: CDR1 DFQATT, CDR2 SNEGSKA (reference sequence). DNA of the CDR3: TGCAGTGCTAGTCAACTAGCGGATCGCTACGAGCAGTACTTC. It encodes CSASQLADRYEQYF.

The chain joins TRBV7-3 to TRBJ2-1; TRBD1 aligns across 9 bases. Germline-derived CDR1 and CDR2 are SGHTA and FQGTGA. The CDR3 consists of 15 residues. Germline trimming cut 6 bases from V and 7 bases from J; bases unmatched to any gene: 10. Here the CDR3 DNA reads TGTGCCAGCAGTACAGGGGGCTTAGCTTGGAATGAGCAGTTCTTC. Its protein product is CASSTGGLAWNEQFF.

V gene TRBV24-1 combines with J gene TRBJ2-5, with a possible D match to TRBD1 (7 bases). Trimming removed 2 bases from V and 7 bases from J, with 22 bases in between. CDR1 and CDR2 (germline): KGHDR, SFDVKD. The CDR3 contains 17 residues. CDR3 sequence: CATSDSGQEGPQMTQYF. The CDR3 DNA sequence: TGTGCCACCAGTGATTCCGGACAGGAGGGGCCCCAGATGACCCAGTACTTC.

V is TRBV5-1 and J is TRBJ1-2, with D tentatively TRBD1 (6 bases). Germline CDR1 and CDR2: SGHRS and YFSETQ. This CDR3 region has 15 residues. V lost 2 bases and J 4 bases, leaving 15 bases between the germline ends. The DNA for the CDR3 is TGCGCCAGCAGCTTAGCCACAGGGTCAGGCTATGGCTACACCTTC. This translates into CASSLATGSGYGYTF.

This chain connects TRBV5-1 to TRBJ2-1, with 14 bases matching TRBD2. There are 17 residues in the CDR3. V lost 2 bases and J lost 6; bases outside the gene matches: 7. Germline CDR1 SGHRS, CDR2 YFSETQ. The CDR3 DNA reads as TGCGCCAGCAGCTTAGGGACTAGCGGGAGATATGGCAATGAGCAGTTCTTC. Amino acid sequence: CASSLGTSGRYGNEQFF.

The CDR3 DNA reads TGTGCCAGCAGTTACGGTTGGAGGTACGAGCAGTACTTC. Protein: CASSYGWRYEQYF. This chain joins TRBV6-5 and TRBJ2-7; possible D gene TRBD2, 5 bases. Trimming took 2 bases from V and 4 from J, leaving 9 bases between them. Germline CDR1 reads MNHEY; CDR2 reads SVGAGI. The CDR3 extends over 13 amino acids.

The chain joins TRBV12-3 or TRBV12-4 to TRBJ1-2, with D possibly matching TRBD1 (5 bases). The CDR3 length is 13 residues. V was cut by 3 bases and J by 5 bases, with 10 bases left in between. This chain's CDR3 is CASSFGTPYGYTF. The CDR3 DNA reads as TGTGCCAGCAGTTTCGGGACTCCTTATGGCTACACCTTC.

This chain joins TRBV5-1 and TRBJ2-7, with a possible D match to TRBD2 (6 bases). Germline V gives CDR1 SGHRS, CDR2 YFSETQ. The CDR3 contains 14 residues. The germline V and J ends were trimmed by 1 base and 3 bases, with 11 bases remaining between them. The CDR3 is CASSLTGEDYEQYF. The CDR3 DNA follows: TGCGCCAGCAGCTTGACGGGGGAGGACTACGAGCAGTACTTC.

The chain employs TRBV5-1 and TRBJ2-7; 8 bases agree with TRBD1. The CDR3 extends over 15 amino acids. The J segment lost 2 bases and the V segment lost 1 base, leaving 5 bases of the junction unmatched. Germline V CDR1 and CDR2: SGHRS, YFSETQ. The CDR3 reads CASSLLGTGPYEQYF. Written as DNA, the CDR3 is TGCGCCAGCAGCTTGCTTGGGACAGGACCCTACGAGCAGTACTTC.

The J gene is TRBJ1-1, the V gene TRBV19, with a tentative D call TRBD1 (6 bases). Germline V lookup: CDR1 LNHDA, CDR2 SQIVND (reference sequence). This CDR3 is built from 15 residues. Trimming took off 1 base at V and 3 bases at J, with 12 bases between the two ends. The CDR3 loop is CASSIGWGRYTEAFF. The DNA of the CDR3 is TGTGCCAGTAGTATAGGTTGGGGGCGATACACTGAAGCTTTCTTT.

This rearrangement joins TRBV19 to TRBJ2-7; 7 nucleotides line up with TRBD1. Germline V CDR1 and CDR2: LNHDA, SQIVND (reference sequence). The CDR3 is made up of 14 amino acids. The junction had 4 bases not matched to a gene; V was cut back by 5 bases and J by 0 bases. The chain's CDR3 is CASSGQGVSYEQYF. The CDR3 DNA sequence: TGTGCCAGTAGTGGGCAGGGGGTCTCCTACGAGCAGTACTTC.

The chain uses TRBV6-2 or TRBV6-3 and TRBJ2-7; 7 bases are a match to TRBD1. V shed 6 bases, J shed 4 bases, and the junction held 6 bases outside the gene matches. The germline V gene encodes CDR1 MNHEY and CDR2 SVGEGT. The CDR3 contains 13 residues. The CDR3 loop is CASSWTGGYEQYF. The CDR3 bases are TGTGCCAGCAGCTGGACAGGTGGTTACGAGCAGTACTTC.